This T cell receptor beta chain was profiled in a study of identical twins. Study observations and caveats: Because invariant MAIT and iNKT cells could be present, zero-insertion analyses could be partly confounded.

This clonotype was counted a few times. The antigen remains unidentified. This CDR3 region has 14 residues. CDR1 and CDR2 (germline): SEHNR, FQNEAQ (reference sequence). Trimming pared 6 bases from V and 2 bases from J, leaving 14 bases between. Using its own MiXCR run on the 5' RACE reads, TCRdb lists one record per CDR3 protein. The sample carries approximately 210,000 distinct CDR3 sequences, 15% recorded once. The same sample was also studied in work on T cells expressing NK-cell markers.

The chain uses TRBV7-9 and TRBJ2-7; D uncertain. The specimen was CD8+ T cells sorted from blood. This clonotype originated in a woman between 18 and 29 years old in good health. The CDR3 protein is CASSLVLTTYEQYF. CDR3 nucleotides: TGTGCCAGCAGTTTGGTCTTGACGACCTACGAGCAGTACTTC.